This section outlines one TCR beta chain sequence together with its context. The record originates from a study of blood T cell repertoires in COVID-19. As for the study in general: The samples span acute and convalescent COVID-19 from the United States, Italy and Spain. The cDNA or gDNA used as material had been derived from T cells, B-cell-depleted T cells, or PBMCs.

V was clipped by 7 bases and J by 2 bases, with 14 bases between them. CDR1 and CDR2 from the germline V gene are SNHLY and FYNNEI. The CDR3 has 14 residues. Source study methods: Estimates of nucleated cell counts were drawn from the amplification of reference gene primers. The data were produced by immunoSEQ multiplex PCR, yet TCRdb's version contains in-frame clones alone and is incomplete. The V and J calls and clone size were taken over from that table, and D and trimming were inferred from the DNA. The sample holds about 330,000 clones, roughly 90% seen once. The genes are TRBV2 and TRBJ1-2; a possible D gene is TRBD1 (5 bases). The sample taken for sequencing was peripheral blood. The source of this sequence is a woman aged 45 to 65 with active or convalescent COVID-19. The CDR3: CASTGGRGNYGYTF. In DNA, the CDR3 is TGTGCCAGCACGGGGGGTCGCGGGAACTATGGCTACACCTTC.